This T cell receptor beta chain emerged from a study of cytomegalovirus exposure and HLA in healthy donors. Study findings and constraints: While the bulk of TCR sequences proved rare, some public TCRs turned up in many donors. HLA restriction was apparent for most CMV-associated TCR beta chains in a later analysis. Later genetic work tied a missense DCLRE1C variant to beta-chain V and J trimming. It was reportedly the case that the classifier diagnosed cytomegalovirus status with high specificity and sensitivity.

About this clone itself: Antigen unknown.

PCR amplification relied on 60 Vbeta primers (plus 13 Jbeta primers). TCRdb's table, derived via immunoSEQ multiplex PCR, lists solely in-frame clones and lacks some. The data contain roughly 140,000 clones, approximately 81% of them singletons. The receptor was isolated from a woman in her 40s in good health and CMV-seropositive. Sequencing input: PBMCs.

The CDR3 nucleotides are TGCAGCGTTGTCTTTGGAGTGGACGAGCAGTACTTC. Encoded protein: CSVVFGVDEQYF. The genes are TRBV29-1 and TRBJ2-7; D gene unclear. Trimming took off 4 bases at V and 5 bases at J, with 12 bases between the two ends. The CDR3 is 12 residues long. CDR1 is SQVTM, CDR2 ANQGSEA, per germline.